The 32 T cell receptor beta chains reported below all come from one sample, sequenced in a study of response to subunit inactivated influenza vaccine. A single record per CDR3 protein comes from TCRdb applying MiXCR to the RT-PCR reads. In the table there are a few hundred thousand distinct CDR3 sequences, more than 7% of which are singletons. The input for sequencing was PBMCs from blood, taken roughly 24 months after vaccination. The receptors come from a man aged 50 to 69 who received an inactivated influenza vaccine.

This clonotype was recorded at least ten times. The V and J genes are TRBV4-3 and TRBJ1-4; D gene uncertain. The V gene's germline CDR1 is LGHNA and CDR2 YSLEER. The CDR3 contains 16 residues. V was shortened by 0 bases and J by 8 bases, with 16 bases between the two germline ends. The CDR3 sequence is CASSQENRSPNEKLFF. CDR3 DNA: TGCGCCAGCAGCCAAGAAAATCGCTCCCCAAACGAAAAACTGTTTTTT.

V and J are TRBV27 and TRBJ2-1, with a tentative D call TRBD2 (6 bases). Germline V CDR1 and CDR2: MNHEY, SMNVEV (reference sequence). V was shortened by 7 bases and J by 10 bases, with 17 bases between the two germline ends. The CDR3 has 13 residues. The chain's CDR3 is CASTERRGAEQFF. The CDR3 region has the DNA TGTGCCAGCACTGAAAGGAGGGGTGCCGAGCAGTTCTTC.

This clonotype occurred a few times. The V gene is TRBV7-9, the J gene TRBJ2-7; D remains ambiguous. The CDR3 runs 15 residues. CDR1 SEHNR and CDR2 FQNEAQ come from the germline V gene (reference sequence). Between the trimmed V and J ends, which lost 5 bases and 2 bases, there was a span of 16 bases. CDR3 sequence: CASSTNVGLPYEQYF. The CDR3 region has the DNA TGTGCCAGCAGCACAAACGTGGGGTTACCCTACGAGCAGTACTTC.

This chain links TRBV5-1 with TRBJ2-1; D is ambiguous. The germline gives CDR1 SGHRS, CDR2 YFSETQ. CDR3 length equals 12 residues. V dropped 4 bases and J dropped 9 bases, with 11 bases sitting between them. CDR3 protein: CASSADGIEQFF. The CDR3 bases are TGCGCCAGCAGCGCGGACGGAATTGAGCAGTTCTTC.

The chain couples TRBV20-1 to TRBJ2-4; D is tentatively TRBD1 or TRBD2 (5 bases each). The germline V and J ends were trimmed by 6 bases and 3 bases, with 15 bases remaining between them. CDR3 size: 14 residues. CDR1 is DFQATT, CDR2 SNEGSKA, per germline (reference sequence). CDR3 sequence: CSATSRDGKNIQYF. Written as DNA, the CDR3 is TGCAGTGCAACGTCCCGGGACGGCAAAAACATTCAGTACTTC.

This clonotype was seen at least ten times. V gene TRBV20-1 combines with J gene TRBJ1-1; 9 nucleotides agree with TRBD1. Germline V gene data show CDR1 as DFQATT and CDR2 as SNEGSKA (reference sequence). CDR3 length: 13 residues. CDR3 sequence (DNA): TGCACCCCTCGGACAGGGGATTTGGCTGAAGCTTTCTTT. Amino acids: CTPRTGDLAEAFF.

V and J are TRBV12-3 or TRBV12-4 and TRBJ2-3; D not resolved. The CDR3 is 13 amino acids. The ends were cut back, 6 bases at V and 5 bases at J, with 12 bases in the middle. CDR3 DNA: TGTGCCAGCAGCCCTAGGGTTGGAGATACGCAGTATTTT. Translating it yields CASSPRVGDTQYF.

This chain links TRBV4-1 with TRBJ2-7; D is unresolved. The CDR3 totals 15 residues. Trimming took off 1 base at V and 3 bases at J, with 13 bases between the two ends. Germline V lookup: CDR1 MGHRA, CDR2 YSYEKL. Here the CDR3 reads CASSQGSELSYEQYF. Here the CDR3 DNA reads TGCGCCAGCAGCCAAGGATCAGAACTAAGCTACGAGCAGTACTTC.

This clonotype was detected ten times or more. CDR3 sequence: CASSLRQGIGSYNEQFF. The DNA of the CDR3 is TGTGCCAGCAGTCTACGACAGGGGATCGGCTCCTACAATGAGCAGTTCTTC. This sequence joins TRBV6-2 or TRBV6-3 and TRBJ2-1, with 8 bases identical to TRBD1. Trimming took 5 bases from V and 0 from J; bases not matched to a gene: 9. Per the germline V gene, CDR1 is MNHEY and CDR2 is SVGEGT. This CDR3 has 17 amino acids.

The table lists this clonotype with many counts. The V and J genes are TRBV29-1 and TRBJ1-4; D call uncertain. Germline loops: CDR1 SQVTM, CDR2 ANQGSEA. The CDR3 runs 13 residues. Trimming removed 7 bases at V and 10 bases at J, with 19 bases between. DNA for the CDR3: TGCAGCGCGCTGACATCCCCGGAGGGAAAACTGTTTTTT. Protein: CSALTSPEGKLFF.

Many counts were recorded for this clonotype. The gene calls are TRBV24-1 and TRBJ2-1; 14 bases fit TRBD2. V shed 3 bases and J 4 bases; nucleotides not matched to a gene: 7. Germline-derived CDR1 and CDR2 are KGHDR and SFDVKD. The CDR3 extends over 18 amino acids. The CDR3, as DNA: TGTGCCACCAGTGATCCCCGGACTAGCGGGGGGCAGTACAATGAGCAGTTCTTC. This gives the protein CATSDPRTSGGQYNEQFF.

This clonotype was detected many times. The rearrangement links TRBV20-1 to TRBJ2-5; D not resolved. This CDR3 spans 12 amino acids. V lost 1 base and J lost 4, with 7 bases in between. Germline V gives CDR1 DFQATT, CDR2 SNEGSKA (reference sequence). This CDR3 is CSARGGRETQYF. Written as DNA, the CDR3 is TGCAGTGCTAGAGGTGGGCGAGAGACCCAGTACTTC.

The chain couples TRBV20-1 to TRBJ2-6; D is ambiguous. CDR1 and CDR2 (germline): DFQATT, SNEGSKA (reference sequence). V lost 6 bases and J lost 0, with 12 bases in between. The CDR3 is made up of 15 amino acids. CDR3 residues: CSADNGPSGANVLTF. The CDR3, as DNA: TGCAGTGCCGACAATGGACCCTCTGGGGCCAACGTCCTGACTTTC.

This clonotype was recorded at least ten times. The chain recombines TRBV6-5 with TRBJ2-4; D ambiguous. V lost 4 bases and J lost 1, with 20 bases in between. The CDR3 consists of 18 residues. The germline V gene encodes CDR1 MNHEY and CDR2 SVGAGI. The CDR3 DNA follows: TGTGCCAGCAGTTCCCTGGGGTTCGCGGTTGGGGCCAAAAACATTCAGTACTTC. Amino acids: CASSSLGFAVGAKNIQYF.

This clonotype occurred many times. The V and J genes are TRBV6-2 or TRBV6-3 and TRBJ1-1; 7 bases are shared with TRBD1. Trimming took 5 bases from V and 7 from J; bases not matched to a gene: 13. CDR3 length: 15 residues. Germline assignment: CDR1 MNHEY and CDR2 SVGEGT. The CDR3 DNA sequence: TGTGCCAGCAGTCGACTTGGGACAGTCCTTTTTGAAGCTTTCTTT. Translating it yields CASSRLGTVLFEAFF.

This clonotype turned up a few times. This chain joins TRBV18 and TRBJ2-1; D not resolved. The V and J ends lost 2 bases and 5 bases respectively, with 10 bases between them. The CDR3 is 14 residues long. Germline CDR1 reads KGHSH; CDR2 reads LQKENI. CDR3 in DNA: TGTGCCAGCTCACCAATTGCCCGCGACAATGAGCAGTTCTTC. It translates to CASSPIARDNEQFF.

This clonotype was recorded many times. The chain uses TRBV5-1 and TRBJ2-1, with 9 bases identical to TRBD2. Unmatched junction bases numbered 4, after V lost 2 bases and J lost 10 bases. Germline V lookup: CDR1 SGHRS, CDR2 YFSETQ. This CDR3 spans 13 amino acids. CDR3 protein: CASSFSLAGEQFF. In nucleotides, the CDR3 is TGCGCCAGCAGCTTTAGTCTAGCGGGGGAGCAGTTCTTC.

The chain combines TRBV20-1 with TRBJ2-7; no clear D. The CDR3 extends over 14 amino acids. V lost 5 bases, J lost 6 bases, and 20 bases lay in between. Germline V CDR1 and CDR2: DFQATT, SNEGSKA (reference sequence). The CDR3 bases are TGCAGTGCTGGACCGAGGCCAGGTGGCATCGAGCAGTACTTC. Protein sequence: CSAGPRPGGIEQYF.

J is TRBJ2-1 and V is TRBV15, with D uncertain. The V gene's germline CDR1 is LNHNV and CDR2 YYDKDF (reference sequence). The CDR3 covers 15 residues. V was clipped by 3 bases and J by 0 bases, with 9 bases between them. The CDR3 sequence: CATSRVPGSYNEQFF. Here the CDR3 DNA reads TGTGCCACCAGCAGGGTCCCGGGCTCCTACAATGAGCAGTTCTTC.

The chain has TRBV7-6 and TRBJ1-5; D is ambiguous. The germline V gene has CDR1 SGHVS and CDR2 FNYEAQ. V lost 1 base and J lost 3, with 10 bases in between. This CDR3 is built from 15 residues. The CDR3 is CASSLGADSNQPQHF. In DNA form, the CDR3 reads TGTGCCAGCAGCTTAGGTGCAGACTCCAATCAGCCCCAGCATTTT.

This clonotype was recorded a few times. The chain joins TRBV9 to TRBJ2-1; 11 bases fit TRBD2. CDR1 and CDR2 (germline): SGDLS, YYNGEE. There are 16 residues in the CDR3. Losses at the gene ends were 1 base for V and 9 bases for J; bases not matched to a gene: 9. The CDR3 loop is CASSVQGTSGRSEQFF. The CDR3 coding sequence is TGTGCCAGCAGCGTACAGGGGACTAGCGGAAGGAGTGAGCAGTTCTTC.

This clonotype has at least ten counts. The CDR3 region has the DNA TGCAGCGTTAAAGCGGGGGTCGGAGAGACCCAGTACTTC. This codes for CSVKAGVGETQYF. The V and J genes are TRBV29-1 and TRBJ2-5; TRBD2 agrees at 8 bases. The trim removed 5 bases at V and 4 bases at J, leaving 6 bases unmatched. This CDR3 spans 13 amino acids. The germline V gene has CDR1 SQVTM and CDR2 ANQGSEA.

The chain employs TRBV5-5 and TRBJ1-1; D possibly corresponds to TRBD1 (6 bases). V was shortened by 5 bases and J by 3 bases, with 17 bases between the two germline ends. The CDR3 is made up of 15 amino acids. The germline V gene has CDR1 SGHKS and CDR2 YYEKEE (reference sequence). The DNA of the CDR3 is TGTGCCAGCAGAGAAAAGGGACCAGGGGACACTGAAGCTTTCTTT. It specifies CASREKGPGDTEAFF.

The J gene is TRBJ1-6, the V gene TRBV5-1, with D perhaps TRBD1 (6 bases). CDR3 length: 14 residues. Trimming left V 0 bases short and J 9 bases short, with 10 bases between. Per germline, CDR1 SGHRS and CDR2 YFSETQ. The CDR3 bases are TGCGCCAGCAGCTTGGAGGGGGACATTTCACCCCTCCACTTT. Residues: CASSLEGDISPLHF. The full variable domain, its missing parts supplied by reference TRBV5-1 and TRBJ1-6, is KAGVTQTPRYLIKTRGQQVTLSCSPISGHRSVSWYQQTPGQGLQFLFEYFSETQRNKGNFPGRFSGRQFSNSRSEMNVSTLELGDSALYLCASSLEGDISPLHFGNGTRLTVT.

Concerning this clonotype: At one end the junction does not follow the germline gene, possibly because of a read error. The chain carries TRBV11-2 and TRBJ2-1, with 7 positions matching TRBD2. CDR3 length: 12 residues. Germline CDR1 and CDR2: SGHAT and FQNNGV. The CDR3 loop reads CASSSWEGGAIF. Written as DNA, the CDR3 is TGTGCCAGCAGTTCCTGGGAGGGCGGCGCGATCTTC.

The chain carries TRBV5-1 and TRBJ1-2; D perhaps matches TRBD1 (6 bases). V lost 2 bases, J lost 4 bases, and 12 bases lay in between. The CDR3 is made up of 14 amino acids. Germline CDR1 and CDR2: SGHRS and YFSETQ. Here the CDR3 DNA reads TGCGCCAGCAGCTTTGGGGGGGCCGGCTATGGCTACACCTTC. Residues: CASSFGGAGYGYTF.

This clonotype showed up just a few times. V and J are TRBV9 and TRBJ2-1; 9 bases are shared with TRBD1. Germline CDR1 is SGDLS and CDR2 is YYNGEE. The length of the CDR3 is 15 residues. Trimming at V came to 7 bases and at J to 8 bases, leaving 13 bases not matched to a gene. In DNA form, the CDR3 reads TGTGCCAGCGGGCGGGGGACAGGGAAAGGGGATGAGCAGTTCTTC. Translation: CASGRGTGKGDEQFF.

This clonotype was counted a few times. The rearrangement joins TRBV12-3 or TRBV12-4 to TRBJ2-3; D ambiguous. This CDR3 region has 14 residues. Trimming shortened V by 5 bases and J by 0 bases, and 9 bases separated the two germline ends. CDR3 region: CASSTTVSTDTQYF. DNA for the CDR3: TGTGCCAGCAGTACGACGGTCAGCACAGATACGCAGTATTTT.

The V and J genes are TRBV5-4 and TRBJ2-3; TRBD2 matches at 12 bases. Germline CDR1 and CDR2: SGHNT and YYREEE (reference sequence). The CDR3 extends over 19 amino acids. V was clipped by 3 bases and J by 3 bases; unmatched bases: 14. The CDR3 DNA is TGTGCCAGCAGCTATCGGCTTCGGACTAGCGGGGAGAGGACAGATACGCAGTATTTT. Amino acids: CASSYRLRTSGERTDTQYF.

This clonotype was found a few times. CDR3 nucleotides: TGTGCCAGCAGCTTACTATCAACGAATGAGCAGTTCTTC. This sequence encodes CASSLLSTNEQFF. The chain links TRBV7-3 to TRBJ2-1; D call uncertain. Trimming left V 2 bases short and J 7 bases short, with 9 bases between. Germline CDR1 reads SGHTA; CDR2 reads FQGTGA. The CDR3 has 13 residues. Full variable domain (rest looked up from reference TRBV7-3 and TRBJ2-1): GAGVSQTPSNKVTEKGKYVELRCDPISGHTALYWYRQSLGQGPEFLIYFQGTGAADDSGLPNDRFFAVRPEGSVSTLKIQRTERGDSAVYLCASSLLSTNEQFFGPGTRLTVL.

This clonotype was counted at least ten times. The V gene is TRBV5-1, the J gene TRBJ2-7; 10 bases line up with TRBD1. Per the germline V gene, CDR1 is SGHRS and CDR2 is YFSETQ. The CDR3 is 18 residues long. V dropped 1 base and J dropped 1; count of bases not matched to a gene: 11. As DNA, the CDR3 is TGCGCCAGCAGCTTGCGCCCCCCCGGGACAGGGGCTTCCTACGAGCAGTACTTC. As protein: CASSLRPPGTGASYEQYF.

In this sample, this clonotype turned up a few times. The rearrangement links TRBV20-1 to TRBJ2-7, with D possibly TRBD1 on 5 matching bases. From germline, CDR1 is DFQATT and CDR2 SNEGSKA (reference sequence). There are 15 residues in the CDR3. The V end was cut by 0 bases, the J end by 0 bases, with 12 bases between. This chain's CDR3 is CSARDARGLSYEQYF. In nucleotides, the CDR3 is TGCAGTGCTAGAGATGCTAGGGGCCTCTCCTACGAGCAGTACTTC.